This T cell receptor beta chain derives from a study of technical replicates of blood from a handful of donors. V shed 5 bases and J 2 bases; nucleotides not matched to a gene: 13. The CDR3 sequence is 18 residues long. CDR1 is SGHAT and CDR2 is FQNNGV in the germline V gene. Assay: immunoSEQ multiplex PCR; the TCRdb copy retains only in-frame clones and omits some. This table holds approximately 74,000 clones, 88% found once. The sample was PBMCs. The source is a human donor in good health. Some clones in this sample may be carry-over from other donors' samples. The gene calls are TRBV11-2 and TRBJ2-5; TRBD2 agrees at 11 bases. The CDR3 region is CASSPTGGTSGFQETQYF. CDR3 coding DNA: TGTGCCAGCAGCCCCACGGGCGGGACTAGCGGATTTCAAGAGACCCAGTACTTC.